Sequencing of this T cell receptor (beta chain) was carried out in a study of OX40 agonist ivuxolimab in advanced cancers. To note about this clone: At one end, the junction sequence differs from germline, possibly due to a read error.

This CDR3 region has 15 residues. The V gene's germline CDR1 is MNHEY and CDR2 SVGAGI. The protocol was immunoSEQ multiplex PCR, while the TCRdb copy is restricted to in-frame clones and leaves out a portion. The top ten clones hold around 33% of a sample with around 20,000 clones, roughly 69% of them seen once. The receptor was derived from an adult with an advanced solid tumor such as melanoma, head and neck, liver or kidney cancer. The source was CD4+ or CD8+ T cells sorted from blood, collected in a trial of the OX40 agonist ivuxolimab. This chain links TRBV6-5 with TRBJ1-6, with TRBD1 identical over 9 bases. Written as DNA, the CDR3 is TGTGCCAGCAGTTACTCGGGGGACAGGGCGAGGGGCCTCTACTTT. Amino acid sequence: CASSYSGDRARGLYF.